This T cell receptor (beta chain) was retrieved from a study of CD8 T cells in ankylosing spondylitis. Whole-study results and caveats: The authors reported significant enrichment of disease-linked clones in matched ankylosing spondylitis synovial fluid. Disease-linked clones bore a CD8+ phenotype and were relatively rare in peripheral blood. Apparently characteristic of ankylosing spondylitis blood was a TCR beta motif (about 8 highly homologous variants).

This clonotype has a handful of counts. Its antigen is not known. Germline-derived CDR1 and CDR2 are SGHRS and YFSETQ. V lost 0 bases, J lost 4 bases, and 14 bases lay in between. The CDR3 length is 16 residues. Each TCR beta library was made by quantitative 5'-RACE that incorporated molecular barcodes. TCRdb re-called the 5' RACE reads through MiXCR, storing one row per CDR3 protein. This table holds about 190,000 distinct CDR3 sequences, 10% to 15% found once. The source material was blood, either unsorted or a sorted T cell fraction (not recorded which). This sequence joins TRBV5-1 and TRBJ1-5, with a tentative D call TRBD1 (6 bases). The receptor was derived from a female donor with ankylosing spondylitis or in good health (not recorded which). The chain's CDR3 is CASSLGGATSNQPQHF. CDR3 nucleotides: TGCGCCAGCAGCTTGGGGGGGGCTACAAGTAATCAGCCCCAGCATTTT.